Listed here are 30 T cell receptor beta chains from one sample, sequenced in a study of blood T cells in healthy people across ages (dated by TCRdb to about 2015). The receptor library was made with 5' RACE. TCRdb names Illumina HiSeq 2500 as the instrument used. A second PCR of about 7 to 12 cycles was run with a J-beta primer mix and a sample-barcoded 5' primer. TCRdb redid the processing of the public reads, applying fastp at Q25 and MiXCR, and retained in-frame beta chains. Each CDR3 protein appears once, grouped with its most common genes and DNA. The sample contains 1.5 million to 2 million distinct CDR3 sequences, roughly 52% of them found a single time. The top ten hold 2% to 2.5% of the sample. Material: blood. The origin of the receptors is a woman in her thirties or forties in good health.

The V and J genes are TRBV7-2 and TRBJ2-3, with 9 bases lining up with TRBD2. J gave up 6 bases and V 3 bases, and 7 bases lay outside the gene matches. The CDR3 is 15 residues long. Germline-derived CDR1 and CDR2 are SGHTA and FQGNSA. The CDR3 sequence is CASSFFERGDDTQYF. CDR3 sequence (DNA): TGTGCCAGCAGCTTCTTTGAGCGGGGGGATGATACGCAGTATTTT.

V usage is TRBV27 and J usage is TRBJ2-5; D is unresolved. V lost 1 base to trimming and J lost 1 base, with 10 bases between them. Germline values: CDR1 MNHEY, CDR2 SMNVEV (reference sequence). The CDR3 runs to 15 residues. CDR3: CASSLFWQTQETQYF. The CDR3 DNA follows: TGTGCCAGCAGTTTATTTTGGCAGACCCAAGAGACCCAGTACTTC.

V is TRBV20-1 and J is TRBJ1-5, with 7 nucleotides matching TRBD1. CDR1 and CDR2 (germline): DFQATT, SNEGSKA (reference sequence). This CDR3 contains 17 residues. Unmatched junction bases numbered 13, after V lost 2 bases and J lost 3 bases. The CDR3 loop reads CSARPPGGRGANQPQHF. The CDR3, as DNA: TGCAGTGCTAGACCCCCTGGCGGCAGGGGGGCCAATCAGCCCCAGCATTTT.

The chain combines TRBV9 with TRBJ2-3; D is undetermined. The CDR3 loop spans 14 amino acids. Germline assignment: CDR1 SGDLS and CDR2 YYNGEE. The V end was cut by 1 base, the J end by 4 bases, with 10 bases between. The DNA of the CDR3 is TGTGCCAGCAGCGTATTAGGCGGTCCAGATACGCAGTATTTT. Translation gives CASSVLGGPDTQYF.

Here the CDR3 DNA reads TGCAGTGCTACCCACAGGGGGCACGGGGAGACCCAGTACTTC. Protein sequence: CSATHRGHGETQYF. The chain has TRBV20-1 and TRBJ2-5, with 9 nucleotides matching TRBD1. Germline V gene data show CDR1 as DFQATT and CDR2 as SNEGSKA (reference sequence). V was pared by 4 bases and J by 5 bases, with 8 bases of the junction left unmatched. The CDR3 consists of 14 residues.

The CDR3 reads CASSLFIRPDVAGGTGELFF. CDR3 nucleotide sequence: TGCGCCAGCAGCTTGTTCATTCGACCTGACGTAGCAGGGGGCACTGGGGAGCTGTTTTTT. This sequence joins TRBV5-1 and TRBJ2-2; 8 bases match TRBD1. After removal of 1 base from V and 8 bases from J, the junction contained 22 bases not matched to a gene. Germline V gene data show CDR1 as SGHRS and CDR2 as YFSETQ. The CDR3 consists of 20 residues.

This chain joins TRBV12-3 or TRBV12-4 and TRBJ2-1; 15 bases fit TRBD2. The CDR3 totals 19 residues. Losses at the gene ends were 1 base for V and 10 bases for J; bases not matched to a gene: 14. CDR3 coding DNA: TGTGCCAGCAGTTTAGTAGGGGGGACTAGCGGGGGGACGTACAGAGAGCAGTTCTTC. The encoded protein is CASSLVGGTSGGTYREQFF.

The chain is built from TRBV20-1 and TRBJ2-5; possible D gene TRBD1, 6 bases. The germline gives CDR1 DFQATT, CDR2 SNEGSKA (reference sequence). The CDR3 has 15 residues. V was pared by 4 bases and J by 4 bases, with 19 bases between. The CDR3 DNA reads TGCAGTGCTATACCCCAGGGGAATACGGCAGAGACCCAGTACTTC. Protein product: CSAIPQGNTAETQYF.

CDR3 protein: CASSIKKETQYF. The CDR3 coding sequence is TGTGCCAGCAGTATCAAAAAGGAGACCCAGTACTTC. The chain joins TRBV28 to TRBJ2-7; D is unresolved. The J call may be mistaken, given a closer DNA end match to TRBJ2-5. This CDR3 comprises 12 residues. Germline CDR1 is MDHEN and CDR2 is SYDVKM.

This clonotype was detected only a few times. The rearrangement joins TRBV4-3 to TRBJ2-6; 9 bases agree with TRBD2. Germline lookup yields CDR1 LGHNA and CDR2 YSLEER. The ends lost 4 bases at V and 0 bases at J; junction bases unmatched: 7. There are 18 residues in the CDR3. The CDR3 reads CASSLIAGAFSGANVLTF. In DNA, the CDR3 is TGCGCCAGCAGCCTCATAGCGGGGGCCTTCTCTGGGGCCAACGTCCTGACTTTC.

This clonotype was seen more than once but under ten times. The gene calls are TRBV4-3 and TRBJ2-3, with TRBD2 identical over 7 bases. V lost 0 bases, J lost 4 bases, and 7 bases stayed unmatched. CDR1 is LGHNA, CDR2 YSLEER, per germline. The CDR3 length is 16 residues. In DNA form, the CDR3 reads TGCGCCAGCAGCCAAGATCGGGGGGTCGGCTCAGATACGCAGTATTTT. Translated: CASSQDRGVGSDTQYF.

About this clonotype itself: Sequence at one end of the junction differs from germline and may be a read error. This rearrangement joins TRBV15 to TRBJ1-5, with TRBD1 matching 8 bases. From germline, CDR1 is LNHNV and CDR2 YYDKDF (reference sequence). The length of the CDR3 is 17 residues. The chain's CDR3 is CATSRDPTGALRQPQHF. The CDR3 DNA reads as TGCGCCACCAGCAGAGACCCGACAGGGGCTTTAAGGCAGCCCCAGCATTTT. Looking up the rest from reference TRBV15 and TRBJ1-5 gives the full variable domain: DAMVIQNPRYQVTQFGKPVTLSCSQTLNHNVMYWYQQKSSQAPKLLFHYYDKDFNNEADTPDNFQSRRPNTSFCFLDIRSPGLGDTAMYLCATSRDPTGALRQPQHFGDGTRLSIL.

The CDR3 DNA reads as TGTGCCAGCAGTTACACGGGAACTACAGATACGCAGTATTTT. Its protein is CASSYTGTTDTQYF. V is TRBV6-2 or TRBV6-3 and J is TRBJ2-3, with D tentatively TRBD2 (5 bases). The CDR3 is 14 residues long. Germline V gene data show CDR1 as MNHEY and CDR2 as SVGEGT. Deletions cut 2 bases from V and 3 bases from J, with 9 bases between.

J is TRBJ2-7 and V is TRBV7-9, with 7 nucleotides matching TRBD1. The CDR3 contains 14 residues. The V and J ends lost 4 bases and 2 bases, in that order; junction bases with no gene match: 5. In germline, CDR1 is SEHNR, CDR2 FQNEAQ (reference sequence). For the CDR3, the DNA is TGTGCCAGCAGCTCGACAGGGTCTACCTACGAGCAGTACTTC. Protein: CASSSTGSTYEQYF. Based on the CDR3 plus reference TRBV7-9 and TRBJ2-7, the full variable domain is DTGVSQNPRHKITKRGQNVTFRCDPISEHNRLYWYRQTLGQGPEFLTYFQNEAQLEKSRLLSDRFSAERPKGSFSTLEIQRTEQGDSAMYLCASSSTGSTYEQYFGPGTRLTVT.

This clonotype occurred many times. The chain uses TRBV29-1 and TRBJ2-1; either TRBD1 or TRBD2 may fit D (6 bases each). The germline gives CDR1 SQVTM, CDR2 ANQGSEA. The ends were cut back, 0 bases at V and 6 bases at J, with 15 bases in the middle. This CDR3 is 15 amino acids long. The CDR3 DNA reads as TGCAGCGTTGAAGAACCTAGCGAGGGGGTCAATGAGCAGTTCTTC. Protein sequence: CSVEEPSEGVNEQFF.

The chain links TRBV20-1 to TRBJ2-6; the D gene is possibly TRBD2 (6 bases). Trimming took 6 bases from V and 0 from J, leaving 15 bases between them. CDR1 is DFQATT and CDR2 is SNEGSKA in the germline V gene (reference sequence). The CDR3 has 16 residues. In nucleotides, the CDR3 is TGCAGTGCGCGGGACGGTCGATACTCTGGGGCCAACGTCCTGACTTTC. Encoded protein: CSARDGRYSGANVLTF.

The chain is built from TRBV2 and TRBJ1-1; no definite D call. V lost 3 bases and J 11 bases, leaving 10 bases between the germline ends. Germline CDR1 reads SNHLY; CDR2 reads FYNNEI. This CDR3 is built from 11 residues. CDR3 bases: TGTGCCAGCAGTGAGGGCCCAAGGGCTTTCTTT. Protein product: CASSEGPRAFF.

The table lists this clonotype with a few counts. The chain has TRBV7-2 and TRBJ1-1; D gene unclear. The germline V gene has CDR1 SGHTA and CDR2 FQGNSA. The CDR3 runs to 14 residues. V gave up 4 bases and J gave up 4 bases, with 13 bases separating them. The CDR3 reads CASSSVKTSTEAFF. In DNA form, the CDR3 reads TGTGCCAGCAGCTCCGTAAAAACGAGCACTGAAGCTTTCTTT.

This clonotype was picked up a small number of times. V gene TRBV5-1 combines with J gene TRBJ1-1; TRBD1 aligns across 7 bases. J was trimmed by 1 base and V by 2 bases; bases with no gene match: 8. The CDR3 is 16 amino acids. Germline V CDR1 and CDR2: SGHRS, YFSETQ. The DNA for the CDR3 is TGCGCCAGCAGCTTTAGGGATCGGACAGGGAACACTGAAGCTTTCTTT. It specifies CASSFRDRTGNTEAFF.

A remark on this clonotype: One end of the junction varies from germline; a read error may be responsible. The chain links TRBV3-1 to TRBJ2-7, with D tentatively TRBD1 (6 bases). Germline V gives CDR1 LGHDT, CDR2 YNNKEL (reference sequence). This CDR3 is built from 15 residues. CDR3 nucleotides: TGTGCCTGCAGCCATACTGCACAGGGTGGCTACGAGCAGTACTTC. Translated, it gives CACSHTAQGGYEQYF.

This clonotype was found a few times. DNA of the CDR3: TGTGCCAGCAATCCGGGACAGAGCTTTGATACGCAGTATTTT. Its translation is CASNPGQSFDTQYF. The gene calls are TRBV6-6 and TRBJ2-3; 7 bases map to TRBD1. This CDR3 contains 14 residues. Germline lookup yields CDR1 MNHNY and CDR2 SVGAGI (reference sequence). V shed 7 bases, J shed 6 bases, and the junction held 10 bases outside the gene matches.

DNA for the CDR3: TGCAGTGCTAGGTCTCTGACGCTGCAGATGAACACTGAAGCTTTCTTT. This encodes CSARSLTLQMNTEAFF. The chain carries TRBV20-1 and TRBJ1-1; no clear D gene. There are 16 residues in the CDR3. Germline assignment: CDR1 DFQATT and CDR2 SNEGSKA (reference sequence). V was trimmed by 3 bases and J by 0 bases, leaving 17 bases between them.

This clonotype was seen a few times. The chain carries TRBV27 and TRBJ2-7; D is unresolved. The CDR3 is 12 amino acids. V was clipped by 4 bases and J by 4 bases, with 8 bases between them. Germline V gene sequence: CDR1 MNHEY, CDR2 SMNVEV (reference sequence). CDR3 coding DNA: TGTGCCAGCAGTTGGAAGGGTTACGAGCAGTACTTC. It yields the protein CASSWKGYEQYF.

This clonotype was seen only a few times. V is TRBV28 and J is TRBJ2-4, with 11 bases identical to TRBD2. Trimming took 5 bases from V and 13 from J; bases not matched to a gene: 7. This CDR3 contains 13 residues. CDR1 and CDR2 (germline): MDHEN, SYDVKM. The CDR3 spells CASSPFRTSGQYF. DNA for the CDR3: TGTGCCAGCAGTCCGTTTCGGACTAGCGGGCAGTACTTC.

This clonotype was recorded only once. V and J are TRBV7-2 and TRBJ1-4; tentative D call: TRBD1 (5 bases). V was trimmed by 1 base and J by 3 bases, leaving 12 bases between them. Germline lookup yields CDR1 SGHTA and CDR2 FQGNSA. CDR3 length: 16 amino acids. The CDR3 reads CASSLEKGSANEKLFF. CDR3 nucleotide sequence: TGTGCCAGCAGCTTAGAGAAGGGGTCGGCTAATGAAAAACTGTTTTTT.

Worth noting for this clonotype: A read error may account for a junction end that differs from germline. The chain employs TRBV12-3 or TRBV12-4 and TRBJ2-5; 15 positions agree with TRBD2. The length of the CDR3 is 18 residues. The CDR3 loop reads CASSSALGLAGGGETQYF. DNA for the CDR3: TGCGCCAGCAGTTCAGCCCTGGGACTAGCGGGGGGAGGAGAGACCCAGTACTTC.

V gene TRBV10-3 combines with J gene TRBJ2-7; no reliable D call. The CDR3 has 12 residues. Per the germline V gene, CDR1 is ENHRY and CDR2 is SYGVKD. Trimming took 3 bases from V and 4 from J, leaving 7 bases between them. The CDR3 is CAISEVGYEQYF. The CDR3 DNA reads as TGTGCCATCAGTGAAGTAGGTTACGAGCAGTACTTC.

This chain links TRBV20-1 with TRBJ1-6; 7 nucleotides agree with TRBD1. The CDR3 length is 16 residues. V was clipped by 6 bases and J by 7 bases; unmatched bases: 15. CDR1 is DFQATT and CDR2 is SNEGSKA in the germline V gene (reference sequence). CDR3 nucleotide sequence: TGCAGTGCCACCAACGACAGGGCATTCACCAATTCACCCCTCCACTTT. Its protein product is CSATNDRAFTNSPLHF.

The chain links TRBV5-4 to TRBJ2-1; D is ambiguous. Germline values: CDR1 SGHNT, CDR2 YYREEE (reference sequence). The germline V and J ends were trimmed by 0 bases and 1 base, with 11 bases remaining between them. The CDR3 is made up of 16 amino acids. The CDR3 bases are TGTGCCAGCAGCTTGGCTGGCCTCGGGTCCTACAATGAGCAGTTCTTC. Amino acid sequence: CASSLAGLGSYNEQFF.

The rearrangement uses TRBV5-5 and TRBJ2-3; TRBD1 might be the D (6 bases). Trimming shortened V by 3 bases and J by 0 bases, and 14 bases separated the two germline ends. Germline CDR1 and CDR2: SGHKS and YYEKEE (reference sequence). The CDR3 is made up of 16 amino acids. Here the CDR3 reads CASSYRGIPSTDTQYF. As DNA, the CDR3 is TGTGCCAGCAGCTATAGGGGGATCCCTAGCACAGATACGCAGTATTTT.